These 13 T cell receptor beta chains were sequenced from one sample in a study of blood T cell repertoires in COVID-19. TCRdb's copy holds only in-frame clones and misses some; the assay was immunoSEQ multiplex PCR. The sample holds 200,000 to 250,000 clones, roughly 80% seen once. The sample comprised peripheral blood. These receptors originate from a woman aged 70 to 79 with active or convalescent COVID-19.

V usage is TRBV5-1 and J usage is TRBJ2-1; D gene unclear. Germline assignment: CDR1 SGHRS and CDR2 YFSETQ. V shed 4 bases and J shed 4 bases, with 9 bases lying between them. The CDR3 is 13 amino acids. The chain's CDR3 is CASSANTYNEQFF. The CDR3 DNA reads TGCGCCAGCAGCGCGAATACTTACAATGAGCAGTTCTTC.

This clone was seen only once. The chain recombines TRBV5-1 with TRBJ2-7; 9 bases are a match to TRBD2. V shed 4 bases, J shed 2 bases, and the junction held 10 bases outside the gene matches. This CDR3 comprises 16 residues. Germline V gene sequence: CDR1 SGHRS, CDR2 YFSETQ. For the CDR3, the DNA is TGCGCCAGCAGCCCTAGAGGGCCTAGCGGGACCTACGAGCAGTACTTC. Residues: CASSPRGPSGTYEQYF.

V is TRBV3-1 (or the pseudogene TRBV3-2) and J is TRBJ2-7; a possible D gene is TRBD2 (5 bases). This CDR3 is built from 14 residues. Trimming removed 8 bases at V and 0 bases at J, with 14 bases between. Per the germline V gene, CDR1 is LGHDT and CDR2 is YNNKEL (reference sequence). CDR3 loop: CASGPEGHSYEQYF. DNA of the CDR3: TGTGCCAGCGGCCCCGAGGGTCACTCCTACGAGCAGTACTTC.

The CDR3 reads CASSRKQGSSGNTIYF. The CDR3 bases are TGTGCCAGCAGCCGTAAACAGGGGAGCTCTGGAAACACCATATATTTT. The rearrangement uses TRBV7-9 and TRBJ1-3; 7 nucleotides agree with TRBD1. J was trimmed by 0 bases and V by 5 bases; bases with no gene match: 7. Germline CDR1 reads SEHNR; CDR2 reads FQNEAQ (reference sequence). The CDR3 has 16 residues.

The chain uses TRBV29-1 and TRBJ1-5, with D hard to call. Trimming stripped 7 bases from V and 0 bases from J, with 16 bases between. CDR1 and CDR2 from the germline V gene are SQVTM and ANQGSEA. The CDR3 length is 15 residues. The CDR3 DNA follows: TGCAGCGCCACCGACGGACTCTATAGCAATCAGCCCCAGCATTTT. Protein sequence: CSATDGLYSNQPQHF. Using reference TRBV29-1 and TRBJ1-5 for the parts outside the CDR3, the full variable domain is SAVISQKPSRDICQRGTSLTIQCQVDSQVTMMFWYRQQPGQSLTLIATANQGSEATYESGFVIDKFPISRPNLTFSTLTVSNMSPEDSSIYLCSATDGLYSNQPQHFGDGTRLSIL.

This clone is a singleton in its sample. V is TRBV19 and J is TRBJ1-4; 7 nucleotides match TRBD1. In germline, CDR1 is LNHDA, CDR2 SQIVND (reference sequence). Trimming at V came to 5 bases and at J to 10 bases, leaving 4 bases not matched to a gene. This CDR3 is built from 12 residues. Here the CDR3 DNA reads TGTGCCAGTAGTGTTCAGGGGGGAAAACTGTTTTTT. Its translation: CASSVQGGKLFF.

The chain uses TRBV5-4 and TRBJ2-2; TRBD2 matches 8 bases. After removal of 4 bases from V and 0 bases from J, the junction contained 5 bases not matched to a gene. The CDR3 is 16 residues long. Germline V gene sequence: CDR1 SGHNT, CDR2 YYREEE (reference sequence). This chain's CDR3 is CASSRFSGANTGELFF. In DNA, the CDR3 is TGTGCCAGCAGCCGCTTTAGCGGGGCGAACACCGGGGAGCTGTTTTTT. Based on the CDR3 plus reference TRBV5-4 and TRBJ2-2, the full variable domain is ETGVTQSPTHLIKTRGQQVTLRCSSQSGHNTVSWYQQALGQGPQFIFQYYREEENGRGNFPPRFSGLQFPNYSSELNVNALELDDSALYLCASSRFSGANTGELFFGEGSRLTVL.

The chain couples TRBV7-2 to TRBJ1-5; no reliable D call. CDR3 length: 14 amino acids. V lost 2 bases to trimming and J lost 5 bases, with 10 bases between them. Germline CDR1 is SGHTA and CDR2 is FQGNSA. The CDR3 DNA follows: TGTGCCAGCAGCTTAATAGCTGGCGATCAGCCCCAGCATTTT. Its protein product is CASSLIAGDQPQHF.

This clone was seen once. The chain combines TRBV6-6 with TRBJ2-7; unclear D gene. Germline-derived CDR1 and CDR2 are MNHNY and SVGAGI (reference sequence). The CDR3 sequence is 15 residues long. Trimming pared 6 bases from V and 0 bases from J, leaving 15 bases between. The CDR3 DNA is TGTGCCAGCAGCCTACTTGGAGAGAGCTCCTACGAGCAGTACTTC. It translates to CASSLLGESSYEQYF.

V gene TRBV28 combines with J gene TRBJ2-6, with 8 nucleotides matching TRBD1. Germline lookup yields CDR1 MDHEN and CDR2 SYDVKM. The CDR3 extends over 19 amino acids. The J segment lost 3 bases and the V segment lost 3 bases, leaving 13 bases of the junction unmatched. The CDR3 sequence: CASSLNGQGFFFGANVLTF. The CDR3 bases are TGTGCCAGCAGTTTGAACGGACAGGGATTTTTTTTTGGGGCCAACGTCCTGACTTTC.

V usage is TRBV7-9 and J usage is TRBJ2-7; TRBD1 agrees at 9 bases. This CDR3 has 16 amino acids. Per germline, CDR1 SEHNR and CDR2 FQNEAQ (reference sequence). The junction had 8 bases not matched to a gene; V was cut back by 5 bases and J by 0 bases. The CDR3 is CASSLWGTGYSYEQYF. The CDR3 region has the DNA TGTGCCAGCAGCCTTTGGGGGACAGGGTACTCCTACGAGCAGTACTTC. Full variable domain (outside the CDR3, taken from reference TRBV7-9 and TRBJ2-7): DTGVSQNPRHKITKRGQNVTFRCDPISEHNRLYWYRQTLGQGPEFLTYFQNEAQLEKSRLLSDRFSAERPKGSFSTLEIQRTEQGDSAMYLCASSLWGTGYSYEQYFGPGTRLTVT.

The CDR3 DNA reads as TGCGCCAGCAGCTTAGGGCGGGGGGCCGCGGAGACCCAGTACTTC. It translates to CASSLGRGAAETQYF. V is TRBV5-1 and J is TRBJ2-5; 8 bases align to TRBD2. The junction had 8 bases not matched to a gene; V was cut back by 2 bases and J by 5 bases. CDR1 and CDR2 (germline): SGHRS, YFSETQ. There are 15 residues in the CDR3. The full variable domain, with the rest looked up from reference TRBV5-1 and TRBJ2-5, is KAGVTQTPRYLIKTRGQQVTLSCSPISGHRSVSWYQQTPGQGLQFLFEYFSETQRNKGNFPGRFSGRQFSNSRSEMNVSTLELGDSALYLCASSLGRGAAETQYFGPGTRLLVL.

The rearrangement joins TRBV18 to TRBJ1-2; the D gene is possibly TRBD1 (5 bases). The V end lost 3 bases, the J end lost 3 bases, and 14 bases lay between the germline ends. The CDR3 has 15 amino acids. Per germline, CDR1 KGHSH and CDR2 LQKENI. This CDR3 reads CASSPGGESHYGYTF. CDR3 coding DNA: TGTGCCAGCTCACCTGGGGGGGAGTCCCACTATGGCTACACCTTC.